The 32 T cell receptor beta chains below were found in one sample sequenced in a study of CD8+ T cells in alopecia areata. TCR sequencing used cDNA made by reverse transcription of extracted RNA. Here immunoSEQ multiplex PCR was the method, and the copy in TCRdb shows in-frame clones only, minus some. The sample lists about 160,000 clones, around 59% occurring once. The treatment denotes: oral pan-JAK inhibitor, 5-10 mg twice daily. The starting material was CD4+ T cells sorted from blood, obtained at week 24, from a patient treated with tofacitinib. The receptor source for this set is a human donor with alopecia areata.

This clone was detected only a few times. V is TRBV30 and J is TRBJ1-1, with D uncertain. The CDR3 consists of 13 residues. Trimming took 2 bases from V and 4 from J, leaving 11 bases between them. CDR1 is GTSNPN, CDR2 SVGIG, per germline (reference sequence). The CDR3 DNA reads TGTGCCTGGAGTCGAAGTCGGATCACTGAAGCTTTCTTT. The encoded protein is CAWSRSRITEAFF.

A few counts support this clone. The chain employs TRBV30 and TRBJ2-2, with a possible D match to TRBD1 (5 bases). V was shortened by 8 bases and J by 6 bases, with 19 bases between the two germline ends. The germline gives CDR1 GTSNPN, CDR2 SVGIG (reference sequence). The CDR3 is 14 amino acids. The CDR3 sequence is CAQNRQGFAGELFF. The DNA for the CDR3 is TGTGCCCAAAATAGGCAGGGATTTGCCGGGGAGCTGTTTTTT.

The chain joins TRBV29-1 to TRBJ1-2; 9 bases agree with TRBD1. The germline gives CDR1 SQVTM, CDR2 ANQGSEA. CDR3 length: 16 residues. V gave up 2 bases and J gave up 4 bases; unmatched junction bases: 11. The CDR3 nucleotides read TGCAGCGTTGAACAGGTGTTACAGGGGGCACGCTATGGCTACACCTTC. The encoded protein is CSVEQVLQGARYGYTF. The full variable domain, with the rest looked up from reference TRBV29-1 and TRBJ1-2, is SAVISQKPSRDICQRGTSLTIQCQVDSQVTMMFWYRQQPGQSLTLIATANQGSEATYESGFVIDKFPISRPNLTFSTLTVSNMSPEDSSIYLCSVEQVLQGARYGYTFGSGTRLTVV.

This chain links TRBV18 with TRBJ2-5; unclear D gene. This CDR3 spans 14 amino acids. CDR1 KGHSH and CDR2 LQKENI come from the germline V gene. V was shortened by 0 bases and J by 2 bases, with 7 bases between the two germline ends. CDR3 sequence reads: CASSPPVGQETQYF. As DNA, the CDR3 is TGTGCCAGCTCACCACCGGTGGGACAAGAGACCCAGTACTTC.

This chain connects TRBV4-2 to TRBJ2-2, with 9 positions matching TRBD1. The CDR3 contains 17 residues. Germline CDR1 and CDR2: LGHNA and YNFKEQ. V lost 4 bases, J lost 2 bases, and 8 bases stayed unmatched. CDR3 protein: CASSRSDRGDNTGELFF. CDR3 in DNA: TGTGCCAGCAGCCGATCAGACAGGGGGGACAACACCGGGGAGCTGTTTTTT.

The chain recombines TRBV27 with TRBJ1-1; maybe TRBD1 (5 bases). With 0 bases removed from V and 4 bases from J, the gap between germline ends came to 15 bases. CDR1 MNHEY and CDR2 SMNVEV come from the germline V gene (reference sequence). The CDR3 extends over 16 amino acids. The CDR3 nucleotides are TGTGCCAGCAGTTTATCTTCCGGGGGATGGGGCACTGAAGCTTTCTTT. Translation: CASSLSSGGWGTEAFF.

This chain uses TRBV30 with TRBJ2-7, with D possibly being TRBD1 or TRBD2 (5 bases each). CDR1 and CDR2 from the germline V gene are GTSNPN and SVGIG (reference sequence). The CDR3 loop spans 14 amino acids. Trimming removed 3 bases at V and 8 bases at J, with 20 bases between. CDR3 DNA: TGTGCCTGGAGCACACCGGGACCTCACCATCAGCAGTACTTC. It encodes CAWSTPGPHHQQYF.

V usage is TRBV6-6 and J usage is TRBJ1-2, with 7 bases lining up with TRBD1. CDR3 length equals 14 residues. Germline-derived CDR1 and CDR2 are MNHNY and SVGAGI (reference sequence). The V and J ends lost 6 bases and 4 bases, in that order; junction bases with no gene match: 8. The CDR3 bases are TGTGCCAGCAGGGAGCCCGGGACAGCCTATGGCTACACCTTC. Protein product: CASREPGTAYGYTF.

This clone was seen a few times. V gene TRBV2 combines with J gene TRBJ2-7; D remains unclear. The CDR3 is made up of 10 amino acids. V lost 5 bases, J lost 3 bases, and 2 bases lay in between. Germline V gives CDR1 SNHLY, CDR2 FYNNEI. The CDR3 DNA reads as TGTGCCAGCAGTTTCTACGAGCAGTACTTC. Translated, it gives CASSFYEQYF.

The chain recombines TRBV29-1 with TRBJ2-2; 9 positions agree with TRBD2. The CDR3 runs to 14 residues. V shed 6 bases, J shed 4 bases, and the junction held 6 bases outside the gene matches. The germline V gene encodes CDR1 SQVTM and CDR2 ANQGSEA. CDR3 bases: TGCAGCGTCTCGGGACTAGCTCGCACCGGGGAGCTGTTTTTT. It codes for CSVSGLARTGELFF.

The chain joins TRBV29-1 to TRBJ2-1, with 7 bases matching TRBD1. The CDR3 extends over 12 amino acids. V trimming: 7 bases; J trimming: 7 bases; junction bases outside the gene matches: 7. Per germline, CDR1 SQVTM and CDR2 ANQGSEA. CDR3 bases: TGCAGCGCCAGGACAGGTAGAAATGAGCAGTTCTTC. Translation gives CSARTGRNEQFF.

In the case of this clone: This same CDR3 is encoded by further DNA sequences in the sample. This rearrangement joins TRBV5-1 to TRBJ2-6; the D gene is possibly TRBD1 (5 bases). Germline loops: CDR1 SGHRS, CDR2 YFSETQ. V lost 4 bases to trimming and J lost 4 bases, with 15 bases between them. CDR3 length: 16 residues. The CDR3, as DNA: TGCGCCAGCAGCGGGGCGGTGGGTGGCGGGGCCAACGTCCTGACTTTC. Amino acid sequence: CASSGAVGGGANVLTF. The entire variable domain, with the rest obtained from reference TRBV5-1 and TRBJ2-6, is as follows: KAGVTQTPRYLIKTRGQQVTLSCSPISGHRSVSWYQQTPGQGLQFLFEYFSETQRNKGNFPGRFSGRQFSNSRSEMNVSTLELGDSALYLCASSGAVGGGANVLTFGAGSRLTVL.

This clone was seen once. This chain connects TRBV28 to TRBJ2-3; D ambiguous. The CDR3 is 11 amino acids. Per germline, CDR1 MDHEN and CDR2 SYDVKM. Trimming cost V 6 bases and J 2 bases, with 3 bases left between them. Written as DNA, the CDR3 is TGTGCCAGCAGCTCCACAGATACGCAGTATTTT. As protein: CASSSTDTQYF.

This clone came up once. CDR3 in DNA: TGCGCCAGCAGCTCGGACAGGCAAGAGACCCAGTACTTC. The encoded protein is CASSSDRQETQYF. The V gene is TRBV5-1, the J gene TRBJ2-5; 7 positions agree with TRBD1. In germline, CDR1 is SGHRS, CDR2 YFSETQ. The CDR3 covers 13 residues. J gave up 2 bases and V 3 bases, and 1 base lay outside the gene matches.

The chain employs TRBV5-1 and TRBJ1-3; possibly TRBD1 for D (6 bases). The CDR3 is 15 amino acids. CDR1 SGHRS and CDR2 YFSETQ come from the germline V gene. The germline V and J ends were trimmed by 1 base and 3 bases, with 11 bases remaining between them. The CDR3 DNA sequence: TGCGCCAGCAGCTTGACTGGGGGCTATGGAAACACCATATATTTT. Translated, it gives CASSLTGGYGNTIYF.

V usage is TRBV29-1 and J usage is TRBJ2-5, with D tentatively TRBD1 (8 bases). The CDR3 loop spans 11 amino acids. V lost 7 bases, J lost 7 bases, and 13 bases lay in between. Germline V CDR1 and CDR2: SQVTM, ANQGSEA. CDR3 coding DNA: TGCAGCGCGGACAGGGAGGGGACCCAGTACTTC. It yields the protein CSADREGTQYF.

The chain combines TRBV18 with TRBJ1-6; D ambiguous. The V end lost 3 bases, the J end lost 10 bases, and 10 bases lay between the germline ends. Per the germline V gene, CDR1 is KGHSH and CDR2 is LQKENI. The CDR3 covers 13 residues. The CDR3 DNA sequence: TGTGCCAGCTCACCCGAGGTTGGCTCACCCCTCCACTTT. Translating gives CASSPEVGSPLHF.

V is TRBV2 and J is TRBJ2-7, with TRBD2 as a possible D gene (5 bases). In germline, CDR1 is SNHLY, CDR2 FYNNEI. The CDR3 runs to 15 residues. V was pared by 2 bases and J by 0 bases, with 11 bases between. The CDR3 nucleotides are TGTGCCAGCAGTGAATTCGGGATTAGCTCCTACGAGCAGTACTTC. Encoded protein: CASSEFGISSYEQYF.

This sequence joins TRBV11-2 and TRBJ2-7, with 8 positions matching TRBD2. The ends lost 5 bases at V and 0 bases at J; junction bases unmatched: 9. This CDR3 comprises 16 residues. Per the germline V gene, CDR1 is SGHAT and CDR2 is FQNNGV. The CDR3 bases are TGTGCCAGCAGCGACCCAAGCGGGGGCCGCTCCTACGAGCAGTACTTC. Encoded protein: CASSDPSGGRSYEQYF.

The J gene is TRBJ1-1, the V gene TRBV30; weak D call: TRBD1 (5 bases). The CDR3 totals 10 residues. Germline V lookup: CDR1 GTSNPN, CDR2 SVGIG (reference sequence). CDR3 protein: CSQGRTEAFF. The CDR3 bases are TGTTCCCAGGGCCGTACTGAAGCTTTCTTT.

V is TRBV7-8 and J is TRBJ1-2; the match to TRBD1 covers 10 bases. The germline gives CDR1 SGHVS, CDR2 FQNEAQ. The ends lost 2 bases at V and 8 bases at J; junction bases unmatched: 5. The CDR3 has 14 residues. In nucleotides, the CDR3 is TGTGCCAGCAGCTTAAGACAGGGGGCGCAGGGCTACACCTTC. Residues: CASSLRQGAQGYTF. The full variable domain, completed using reference TRBV7-8 and TRBJ1-2, is GAGVSQSPRYKVAKRGQDVALRCDPISGHVSLFWYQQALGQGPEFLTYFQNEAQLDKSGLPSDRFFAERPEGSVSTLKIQRTQQEDSAVYLCASSLRQGAQGYTFGSGTRLTVV.

This chain links TRBV6-6 with TRBJ2-3; D is perhaps TRBD1 (6 bases). The CDR3 is 15 residues long. The germline V gene has CDR1 MNHNY and CDR2 SVGAGI (reference sequence). V lost 4 bases and J 0 bases, leaving 11 bases between the germline ends. CDR3 sequence (DNA): TGTGCCAGCAGTTTCGGGACAAAGAGCACAGATACGCAGTATTTT. It yields the protein CASSFGTKSTDTQYF.

This chain links TRBV19 with TRBJ1-2; a possible D gene is TRBD1 (5 bases). Germline V gives CDR1 LNHDA, CDR2 SQIVND (reference sequence). CDR3 length: 13 residues. Trimming stripped 5 bases from V and 3 bases from J, with 10 bases between. Here the CDR3 reads CASSGDGYYGYTF. As DNA, the CDR3 is TGTGCCAGTAGTGGGGACGGATACTATGGCTACACCTTC. Looking up the rest from reference TRBV19 and TRBJ1-2 gives the full variable domain: DGGITQSPKYLFRKEGQNVTLSCEQNLNHDAMYWYRQDPGQGLRLIYYSQIVNDFQKGDIAEGYSVSREKKESFPLTVTSAQKNPTAFYLCASSGDGYYGYTFGSGTRLTVV.

Only one count was recorded for this clone. The genes are TRBV7-9 and TRBJ1-1; D is possibly TRBD1 (6 bases). Germline V gives CDR1 SEHNR, CDR2 FQNEAQ (reference sequence). The CDR3 extends over 13 amino acids. V was trimmed by 2 bases and J by 11 bases, leaving 15 bases between them. CDR3 protein: CASSLQQGFNAFF. DNA of the CDR3: TGTGCCAGCAGCTTACAACAGGGATTTAACGCTTTCTTT. Complete variable domain (other parts from reference TRBV7-9 and TRBJ1-1): DTGVSQNPRHKITKRGQNVTFRCDPISEHNRLYWYRQTLGQGPEFLTYFQNEAQLEKSRLLSDRFSAERPKGSFSTLEIQRTEQGDSAMYLCASSLQQGFNAFFGQGTRLTVV.

The chain employs TRBV5-6 and TRBJ1-1, with D possibly matching TRBD1 (5 bases). Trimming removed 0 bases at V and 6 bases at J, with 15 bases between. Germline CDR1 reads SGHDT; CDR2 reads YYEEEE. CDR3 length: 15 residues. The CDR3 here is CASSLGQGSLAEAFF. CDR3 nucleotides: TGTGCCAGCAGCTTGGGGCAGGGCAGCCTCGCTGAAGCTTTCTTT.

The chain recombines TRBV2 with TRBJ1-1; the match to TRBD1 covers 7 bases. This CDR3 has 15 residues. Per germline, CDR1 SNHLY and CDR2 FYNNEI. V lost 4 bases to trimming and J lost 1 base; unmatched junction nucleotides: 6. CDR3 in amino acids: CASSGSWTGNTEAFF. CDR3 in DNA: TGTGCCAGCAGTGGGTCGTGGACAGGGAACACTGAAGCTTTCTTT. The full variable domain, its missing parts supplied by reference TRBV2 and TRBJ1-1, is EPEVTQTPSHQVTQMGQEVILRCVPISNHLYFYWYRQILGQKVEFLVSFYNNEISEKSEIFDDQFSVERPDGSNFTLKIRSTKLEDSAMYFCASSGSWTGNTEAFFGQGTRLTVV.

The chain has TRBV29-1 and TRBJ1-2; D is possibly TRBD1 (5 bases). The CDR3 is made up of 13 amino acids. The ends were cut back, 7 bases at V and 4 bases at J, with 16 bases in the middle. Germline-derived CDR1 and CDR2 are SQVTM and ANQGSEA. The CDR3 reads CSARDREFYGYTF. The CDR3 DNA sequence: TGCAGCGCAAGAGACAGAGAATTCTATGGCTACACCTTC.

The rearrangement links TRBV15 to TRBJ1-4; TRBD1 might be the D (5 bases). Germline V gene data show CDR1 as LNHNV and CDR2 as YYDKDF (reference sequence). Trimming took off 5 bases at V and 9 bases at J, with 10 bases between the two ends. The CDR3 is made up of 12 amino acids. CDR3 protein: CATSEGRQKLFF. In DNA, the CDR3 is TGTGCCACCAGCGAGGGGCGGCAAAAACTGTTTTTT.

The V gene is TRBV2, the J gene TRBJ2-5; D unresolved. There are 11 residues in the CDR3. CDR1 and CDR2 (germline): SNHLY, FYNNEI. V lost 5 bases to trimming and J lost 2 bases, with 3 bases between them. The CDR3 here is CASSIQETQYF. The CDR3 DNA is TGTGCCAGCAGTATACAAGAGACCCAGTACTTC.

The chain joins TRBV18 to TRBJ1-4; D not certain. The length of the CDR3 is 15 residues. CDR1 is KGHSH, CDR2 LQKENI, per germline. Trimming removed 2 bases at V and 5 bases at J, with 12 bases between. CDR3 sequence: CASSPVGRGNEKLFF. In nucleotides, the CDR3 is TGTGCCAGCTCACCAGTGGGTCGAGGAAATGAAAAACTGTTTTTT.

V usage is TRBV29-1 and J usage is TRBJ1-4, with unresolved D. The CDR3 totals 11 residues. Trimming cost V 7 bases and J 8 bases, with 11 bases left between them. CDR1 is SQVTM, CDR2 ANQGSEA, per germline. CDR3 DNA sequence: TGCAGCGCCCAATTGAGAGAAAAACTGTTTTTT. Its translation: CSAQLREKLFF.

The chain links TRBV29-1 to TRBJ2-5; D is unresolved. Germline values: CDR1 SQVTM, CDR2 ANQGSEA. The CDR3 sequence is 13 residues long. Trimming removed 4 bases at V and 2 bases at J, with 11 bases between. CDR3 in amino acids: CSVGGSGQETQYF. The CDR3 bases are TGCAGCGTTGGCGGTTCTGGGCAAGAGACCCAGTACTTC.